The 2 T cell receptor beta chains reported below all come from one sample, sequenced in a study of T cells in Graves' hyperthyroidism and ophthalmopathy. TCR beta CDR3 regions were amplified from RNA. The HTBI primer set drove a first-round RT-PCR of the TCR CDR3. TCRdb re-derived calls from the multiplex PCR reads in MiXCR, one entry per CDR3 protein. The sample consists of about 400,000 distinct CDR3 sequences, approximately 14% of them appearing once. The specimen was blood. Every receptor here comes from a woman aged 18-29 years with Graves' hyperthyroidism.

This clonotype was found many times. This chain connects TRBV27 to TRBJ1-1; TRBD1 might be the D (6 bases). From germline, CDR1 is MNHEY and CDR2 SMNVEV (reference sequence). CDR3 size: 13 residues. Trimming left V 6 bases short and J 3 bases short, with 11 bases between. The CDR3 here is CASRGQTYTEAFF. The CDR3 DNA follows: TGTGCCAGCAGAGGACAGACCTACACTGAAGCTTTCTTT.

This clonotype has ten or more counts. The gene calls are TRBV3-1 and TRBJ2-7; D may be TRBD2 (6 bases). The CDR3 covers 14 residues. Between the trimmed V and J ends, which lost 3 bases and 2 bases, there was a span of 11 bases. Germline lookup yields CDR1 LGHDT and CDR2 YNNKEL (reference sequence). The CDR3 DNA follows: TGTGCCAGCAGCCAGGGCGGGGTGGCCTACGAGCAGTACTTC. This translates into CASSQGGVAYEQYF.